A selection of T cell receptor beta chains follows, all from one sample in a study of T cell changes during pregnancy in multiple sclerosis. Sequencing was performed with immunoSEQ multiplex PCR; in TCRdb, only in-frame clones are kept and a portion is missing. Of some 80,000 clones in the sample, about 95% were seen once. The sequencing here drew on peripheral blood, taken in the second trimester of pregnancy. These receptors originate from a female donor with multiple sclerosis, enrolled in a pregnancy study. The CDR3 runs from the conserved cysteine through the conserved F or W. A D gene is named only where the DNA matches it firmly. A clone size is listed for some rows: how often the clone was seen (once, few, many), or a class if it is expanded.

D: .
J: TRBJ1-1
size: .
V: TRBV15
DNA: TGTGCCACCAGCAGCTCGGGGTGGGGGAACACTGAAGCTTTCTTT
CDR3: CATSSSGWGNTEAFF

D: TRBD2
J: TRBJ2-7
size: .
V: TRBV15
DNA: TGTGCCACCAGCAGAGATCGGTGGGGGACTAGCGGCTACGAGCAGTACTTC
CDR3: CATSRDRWGTSGYEQYF

D: TRBD2
J: TRBJ2-1
size: .
V: TRBV5-6
DNA: TGTGCCAGCAGCTCGACTAGCGGGATCGACAATGAGCAGTTCTTC
CDR3: CASSSTSGIDNEQFF

D: TRBD1
J: TRBJ1-2
size: .
V: TRBV5-1
DNA: TGCGCCAGCAGCTTGTTGGGACAGGGAATGGAAACCGATGGCTACACCTTC
CDR3: CASSLLGQGMETDGYTF

D: TRBD1
J: TRBJ1-4
size: .
V: TRBV5-1
DNA: TGCGCCAGCAGCTTGGGACAGGGGGCTAATGAAAAACTGTTTTTT
CDR3: CASSLGQGANEKLFF

D: .
J: TRBJ1-1
size: .
V: TRBV5-6
DNA: TGTGCCAGCAGCCCATGGCCCGCCGGGGGGCGTGATGAAGCTTTCTTT
CDR3: CASSPWPAGGRDEAFF

D: .
J: TRBJ2-3
size: once
V: TRBV2
DNA: TGTGCCAGCAGGGCAATTGCAGATACGCAGTATTTT
CDR3: CASRAIADTQYF

D: .
J: TRBJ2-2
size: once
V: TRBV7-9
DNA: TGTGCCAGCAGGCCCTATAGGGGGAAAAACACCGGGGAGCTGTTTTTT
CDR3: CASRPYRGKNTGELFF

D: .
J: TRBJ1-2
size: .
V: TRBV5-1
DNA: TGCGCCAGCAGCTCCGGGGCAGGGGCGGGCTATGGCTACACCTTC
CDR3: CASSSGAGAGYGYTF

D: TRBD1
J: TRBJ1-2
size: .
V: TRBV2
DNA: TGTGCCATAAAGACAGGGAACTATGGCTACACCTTC
CDR3: CAIKTGNYGYTF

D: .
J: TRBJ2-7
size: .
V: TRBV9
DNA: TGTGCCAGCAGCTCCGGGTCTCTAAGTGGCGAGCAGTACTTC
CDR3: CASSSGSLSGEQYF

D: TRBD1
J: TRBJ2-1
size: .
V: TRBV5-4
DNA: TGTGCCAGCAGCTATGCCCGAGGACAGGGGGTCAATGAGCAGTTCTTC
CDR3: CASSYARGQGVNEQFF

D: .
J: TRBJ2-5
size: .
V: TRBV18
DNA: TGTGCCAGCTCACCCCGCCGGGACAAACAAGAGACCCAGTACTTC
CDR3: CASSPRRDKQETQYF

D: .
J: TRBJ1-4
size: .
V: TRBV9
DNA: TGTGCCAGCAGCGGCCACTCTACTGGTGAAAAACTGTTTTTT
CDR3: CASSGHSTGEKLFF

D: .
J: TRBJ2-3
size: .
V: TRBV19
DNA: TGTGCCACCAGGGGTCAACGGGCAGATACGCAGTATTTT
CDR3: CATRGQRADTQYF

D: .
J: TRBJ2-7
size: .
V: TRBV12-2
DNA: TGTGCAAGTCGCTTAGTAGGTGGTGTCGGGAGGACCCGGGGAGAGCAGTACTTC
CDR3: CASRLVGGVGRTRGEQYF

D: TRBD1
J: TRBJ1-1
size: .
V: TRBV29-1
DNA: TGCAGCGTACCGAACAGGGGGAACACTGAAGCTTTCTTT
CDR3: CSVPNRGNTEAFF

D: .
J: TRBJ1-1
size: .
V: TRBV9
DNA: TGTGCCAGCAGCGTAGCTGGGGAGGGGTTCACTGAAGCTTTCTTT
CDR3: CASSVAGEGFTEAFF

D: TRBD1
J: TRBJ1-1
size: .
V: TRBV25-1
DNA: TGTGCCAGCAGTGAATGGGCGGGGACAGGGAACACTGAAGCTTTCTTT
CDR3: CASSEWAGTGNTEAFF

D: TRBD1
J: TRBJ2-3
size: .
V: TRBV11-2
DNA: TGTGCCAGCAGCTCACGACAGGGCCTTAGCACAGATACGCAGTATTTT
CDR3: CASSSRQGLSTDTQYF

D: .
J: TRBJ1-3
size: .
V: TRBV5-4
DNA: TGTGCCAGCAGCCGGGACAACTACTCTGGAAACACCATATATTTT
CDR3: CASSRDNYSGNTIYF

D: TRBD1
J: TRBJ1-1
size: .
V: TRBV27
DNA: TGTGCCAGCATCCGGACAGGGGGCACTGAAGCTTTCTTT
CDR3: CASIRTGGTEAFF

D: TRBD1
J: TRBJ2-5
size: .
V: TRBV5-1
DNA: TGCGCCAGCAGCTTAGGGGGCAAAGAGACCCAGTACTTC
CDR3: CASSLGGKETQYF

D: .
J: TRBJ1-2
size: .
V: TRBV6-1
DNA: TGTGCCAGCAGACAGGGAGAGGCGTATGGCTACACCTTC
CDR3: CASRQGEAYGYTF

D: TRBD1
J: TRBJ1-3
size: .
V: TRBV7-9
DNA: TGTGCCAGCAGCCCTGCCGGACAGGCGGCTGGAAACACCATATATTTT
CDR3: CASSPAGQAAGNTIYF

D: .
J: TRBJ1-2
size: .
V: TRBV7-9
DNA: TGTGCCAGCAGCCGAGGGGGGGAAGGCTACACCTTC
CDR3: CASSRGGEGYTF

D: .
J: TRBJ1-2
size: .
V: TRBV5-1
DNA: TGCGCCAGCAGCTTTTCCACTAGCTATGGCTACACCTTC
CDR3: CASSFSTSYGYTF

D: .
J: TRBJ2-3
size: .
V: TRBV5-1
DNA: TGCGCCAGCAGTCCGGGACACTCATTCACAGATACGCAGTATTTT
CDR3: CASSPGHSFTDTQYF

D: .
J: TRBJ2-3
size: .
V: TRBV2
DNA: TGTGCCAGCAGTGGCGAGGGAGTCAAGGCAGATACGCAGTATTTT
CDR3: CASSGEGVKADTQYF

D: .
J: TRBJ2-1
size: .
V: TRBV6-5
DNA: TGTGCCAGCAGTTACGGCTCCCCAGGGGGGAATGAGCAGTTCTTC
CDR3: CASSYGSPGGNEQFF

D: TRBD2
J: TRBJ2-7
size: .
V: TRBV27
DNA: TGTGCCAGCAGTTTGGGGACTAGCTACGAGCAGTACTTC
CDR3: CASSLGTSYEQYF